This T cell receptor (beta chain) was identified during a study of CD8 T cells in ankylosing spondylitis. With 0 bases removed from V and 6 bases from J, the gap between germline ends came to 11 bases. Germline loops: CDR1 GTSNPN, CDR2 SVGIG (reference sequence). The CDR3 length is 13 residues. TCRdb re-called the 5' RACE reads through MiXCR, storing one row per CDR3 protein. The data show approximately 110,000 distinct CDR3 sequences, around 24% seen once. V and J are TRBV30 and TRBJ1-1; D is unresolved. The receptor comes from a male donor with ankylosing spondylitis. Sequencing used synovial fluid, either unsorted or a sorted T cell fraction (not recorded which). Written as DNA, the CDR3 is TGTGCCTGGAGTGTATCCTCGGGCTCTGAAGCTTTCTTT. Its translation is CAWSVSSGSEAFF.